A selection of T cell receptor beta chains follows, all from one sample in a study of human T cells and chemical hapten exposure. TCRdb re-called the RACE reads through MiXCR, storing one row per CDR3 protein. Found here are 250,000 or so distinct CDR3 sequences, approximately 7.5% of them singletons; the top ten hold more than 0.95%. The sequencing here drew on whole blood, taken in connection with sensitization to the hapten diphenylcyclopropenone (DPC). The receptors were sampled from a man younger than 35 with alopecia areata. Some clones in this sample may be carry-over from other donors' samples. Both conserved end residues are part of each CDR3. The D gene is left open where the match is weak. Clone size is shown for a subset of rows, as once, few, many or a class of expanded clone.

TGTGCCAGCGGCGGGGGATGGACTGAAGCTTTCTTT	CASGGGWTEAFF	TRBV6-2/TRBV6-3	12	TRBJ1-1	NA	NA
TGTGCCAGCAGCTTAGGTCAAGTCTCTGGGAACACTGAAGCTTTCTTT	CASSLGQVSGNTEAFF	TRBV7-8	16	TRBJ1-1	many	NA
TGCAGTGCTAAGGCGGAAATGAGATCCCCGAACACTGAAGCTTTCTTT	CSAKAEMRSPNTEAFF	TRBV20-1	16	TRBJ1-1	many	NA
TGTGCCAGCAGTCTCTTACAGGGGTACACTGAAGCTTTCTTT	CASSLLQGYTEAFF	TRBV6-1	14	TRBJ1-1	NA	TRBD1
TGCGCCAGCGGAGGGTCAGACACCCCCAATGAGCAGTTCTTC	CASGGSDTPNEQFF	TRBV5-1	14	TRBJ2-1	NA	NA
TGTGCCAGCAGCGCAGGGGGCGCCTACACCGGGGAGCTGTTTTTT	CASSAGGAYTGELFF	TRBV9	15	TRBJ2-2	NA	TRBD1
TGTGCCAGCAGCTTGCCAGGGAATGGGGCCAACGTCCTGACTTTC	CASSLPGNGANVLTF	TRBV7-9	15	TRBJ2-6	many	NA
TGCGCCAGCAGCTCTCTGATGAGCTCCTATAATTCACCCCTCCACTTT	CASSSLMSSYNSPLHF	TRBV5-1	16	TRBJ1-6	few	NA
TGTGCCAGCAGCCAAGTCGGAGGCTCTGGGGCCAACGTCCTGACTTTC	CASSQVGGSGANVLTF	TRBV3-1	16	TRBJ2-6	few	NA
TGTGCCAGCAGCGCTACCCTGACAGGGTATGCCACCGGGGAGCTGTTTTTT	CASSATLTGYATGELFF	TRBV9	17	TRBJ2-2	few	TRBD1
TGTGCCAGCAGCTACAGGACAGGTGTGGTCGAGCAGTACTTC	CASSYRTGVVEQYF	TRBV6-2/TRBV6-3	14	TRBJ2-7	few	TRBD1
TGCGCCAGCAGAACGGCCCCCGGGGAGCTGTTTTTT	CASRTAPGELFF	TRBV5-1	12	TRBJ2-2	NA	NA
TGTGCCAGCAGTTTTGCCCTCTTGGCCAACGTCCTGACTTTC	CASSFALLANVLTF	TRBV28	14	TRBJ2-6	many	NA
TGTGCCAGCAGCTTAACTGACAGTTCCGCCTACGAGCAGTACTTC	CASSLTDSSAYEQYF	TRBV11-1	15	TRBJ2-7	NA	NA
TGTGCCAGCAGTTTCGTGGGTGAAGCTTTCTTT	CASSFVGEAFF	TRBV12-3/TRBV12-4	11	TRBJ1-1	few	NA
TGCAGTGCTACCTCTAGCGGGGTGGGAGATACGCAGTATTTT	CSATSSGVGDTQYF	TRBV20-1	14	TRBJ2-3	NA	TRBD2
TGTGCCAGCAGCTTAACAGGCCCAGGCGATGGCTACACCTTC	CASSLTGPGDGYTF	TRBV7-9	14	TRBJ1-2	few	NA
TGTGCCAGCAGTCCCCGGGGCTACAATGAGCAGTTCTTC	CASSPRGYNEQFF	TRBV6-1	13	TRBJ2-1	NA	NA
TGCGCCAGCAGCCAAGCTCCAGCATACGGCAATCAGCCCCAGCATTTT	CASSQAPAYGNQPQHF	TRBV4-1	16	TRBJ1-5	few	NA
TGTGCCAGCAGCCTGGTTGACGGATACACTGAAGCTTTCTTT	CASSLVDGYTEAFF	TRBV27	14	TRBJ1-1	few	NA
TGTGCCAGCAGCCGACAGGGCAACGAGCCCCAGCATTTT	CASSRQGNEPQHF	TRBV7-2	13	TRBJ1-5	few	TRBD1
TGTGCCAGCAGCTTCTCGGGACAGGGTTTGTCCGGGGAGCTGTTTTTT	CASSFSGQGLSGELFF	TRBV7-9	16	TRBJ2-2	few	TRBD1
TGTGCCAGCAGTTTCCGTAGCGGGGGGGCCATGGGTGAGCAGTTCTTC	CASSFRSGGAMGEQFF	TRBV27	16	TRBJ2-1	many	TRBD2
TGTGCCAGCAGTTTGCAGGGGAAATACGAGCAGTACTTC	CASSLQGKYEQYF	TRBV12-3/TRBV12-4	13	TRBJ2-7	few	NA
TGTGCCAGCAGCCAACTTCCGGGACTAGCGGGGGTCGGAATTTCCTACTTC	CASSQLPGLAGVGISYF	TRBV3-1	17	TRBJ2-7	NA	TRBD2
TGTGCCAGCAAGACAGGGGGCAGCCGGACTGGCTACACCTTC	CASKTGGSRTGYTF	TRBV6-5	14	TRBJ1-2	few	TRBD1
TGTGCCAGCCTTCCTTGGCAGGGTGGGGGAGAGACCCAGTACTTC	CASLPWQGGGETQYF	TRBV6-5	15	TRBJ2-5	NA	NA
TGTGCCAGCAGTTCGGCGGGGATGACCTACGAGCAGTACTTC	CASSSAGMTYEQYF	TRBV28	14	TRBJ2-7	NA	NA
TGCGCCAGCAGCCTCAGGACAGGGGGTCCGACGAACACTGAAGCTTTCTTT	CASSLRTGGPTNTEAFF	TRBV5-1	17	TRBJ1-1	NA	TRBD1
TGCAGTGCTGTTAGGGCCTACTTAGGGGGGGCTTTCTTT	CSAVRAYLGGAFF	TRBV20-1	13	TRBJ1-1	NA	NA
TGCAGTGCTAGGGTGGATGGCAATCAGCCCCAGCATTTT	CSARVDGNQPQHF	TRBV20-1	13	TRBJ1-5	NA	NA
TGCAGCGTTGAAGGCGGAGGGAGGGGGACCCAGTACTTC	CSVEGGGRGTQYF	TRBV29-1	13	TRBJ2-5	many	TRBD2
TGCGCCAGCAGCCGAACCGGGACAGGGTTCTACGAGCAGTACTTC	CASSRTGTGFYEQYF	TRBV4-1	15	TRBJ2-7	few	TRBD1
TGCGCCAGCAGCCAGAGGACTAGCGGGGGTAACACCGGGGAGCTGTTTTTT	CASSQRTSGGNTGELFF	TRBV5-1	17	TRBJ2-2	few	TRBD2
TGTGCCAGCAGTGCCGAGGACCTGGGGAACACTGAAGCTTTCTTT	CASSAEDLGNTEAFF	TRBV25-1	15	TRBJ1-1	once	NA
TGTGCCAGCAGCTTAGCGAGGAGTTTAGGCTACAATGAGCAGTTCTTC	CASSLARSLGYNEQFF	TRBV7-8	16	TRBJ2-1	many	NA
TGTGCCAGCTCACCATCTCAGGGGAACACTGAAGCTTTCTTT	CASSPSQGNTEAFF	TRBV18	14	TRBJ1-1	NA	NA
TGTGCCAGCAGTTCCGGGAGCTGGGTCGGGAACAATTCACCCCTCCACTTT	CASSSGSWVGNNSPLHF	TRBV28	17	TRBJ1-6	many	NA
TGTGCCAGCAGTTTTAGACAGTACACTGAAGCTTTCTTT	CASSFRQYTEAFF	TRBV12-3/TRBV12-4	13	TRBJ1-1	few	NA
TGTGCCAGCAGCTCGGACAGGACGGAGACCCAGTACTTC	CASSSDRTETQYF	TRBV5-8	13	TRBJ2-5	NA	TRBD1
TGCGCCAGCAGCCTTTTACAGGGTTCGAGCAACATTCAGTACTTC	CASSLLQGSSNIQYF	TRBV4-1	15	TRBJ2-4	few	NA
TGTGCCAGCAGCGAATCGGGCGGTGCAGAAGAGACCCAGTACTTC	CASSESGGAEETQYF	TRBV9	15	TRBJ2-5	NA	NA
TGTGCCAGCAGCTTAGGAGGGACAGGGGTGGACACTGAAGCTTTCTTT	CASSLGGTGVDTEAFF	TRBV13	16	TRBJ1-1	few	TRBD1
TGTGCCAGCAGTTTATCGTTCTGGGACAGAAACTACGAGCAGTACTTC	CASSLSFWDRNYEQYF	TRBV27	16	TRBJ2-7	few	TRBD1
TGCGCCAGCAGCCGGAATAGCGGGGGATCCACAGATACGCAGTATTTT	CASSRNSGGSTDTQYF	TRBV4-3	16	TRBJ2-3	few	TRBD2
TGTGCCACCAGTGATCCCAACACTGAAGCTTTCTTT	CATSDPNTEAFF	TRBV24-1	12	TRBJ1-1	NA	NA
TGTGCCATCAGTGAGTCGCGAGGGACCGGGGAGCTGTTTTTT	CAISESRGTGELFF	TRBV10-3	14	TRBJ2-2	many	NA
TGTGCCAGCAGTTGGGGACTAGCCAGCACAGATACGCAGTATTTT	CASSWGLASTDTQYF	TRBV28	15	TRBJ2-3	NA	TRBD2
TGCAGCGTAAGCGGGGCGGTTAGCACAGATACGCAGTATTTT	CSVSGAVSTDTQYF	TRBV29-1	14	TRBJ2-3	few	TRBD2